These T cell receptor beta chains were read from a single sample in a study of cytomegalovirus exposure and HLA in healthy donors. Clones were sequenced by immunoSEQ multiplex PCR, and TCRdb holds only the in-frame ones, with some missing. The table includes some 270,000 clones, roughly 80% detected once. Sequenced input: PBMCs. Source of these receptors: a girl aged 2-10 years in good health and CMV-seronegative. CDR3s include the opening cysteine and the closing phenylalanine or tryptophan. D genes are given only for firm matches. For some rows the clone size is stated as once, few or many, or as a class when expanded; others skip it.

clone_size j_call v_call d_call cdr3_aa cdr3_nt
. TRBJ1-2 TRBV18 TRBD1 CASSPGQGWYGYTF TGTGCCAGCTCACCCGGACAGGGCTGGTATGGCTACACCTTC
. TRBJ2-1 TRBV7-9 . CASSYAGSGGNEQFF TGTGCCAGCAGCTATGCCGGGTCGGGCGGGAATGAGCAGTTCTTC
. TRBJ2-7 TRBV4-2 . CASSQDDRSYEQYF TGTGCCAGCAGCCAAGATGACAGATCATACGAGCAGTACTTC
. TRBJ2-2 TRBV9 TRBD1 CASSPTGGFIRELFF TGTGCCAGCAGCCCGACAGGGGGATTTATCAGGGAGCTGTTTTTT
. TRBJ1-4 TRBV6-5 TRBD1 CASSQGTGEPEKLFF TGTGCCAGCAGTCAAGGGACAGGGGAACCTGAAAAACTGTTTTTT
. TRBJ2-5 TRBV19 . CASSIGGLQETQYF TGTGCCAGTAGTATAGGGGGACTGCAAGAGACCCAGTACTTC
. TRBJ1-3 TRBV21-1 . CASSKPPCAGGFSGNTIYF TGTGCCAGCAGCAAACCCCCTTGCGCAGGTGGATTCTCTGGAAACACCATATATTTT
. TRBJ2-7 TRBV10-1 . CASSVTGNREQYF TGCGCCAGCAGTGTAACAGGGAATCGCGAGCAGTACTTC
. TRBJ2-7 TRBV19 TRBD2 CASSMGLAFYEQYF TGTGCCAGTAGTATGGGACTAGCGTTTTACGAGCAGTACTTC
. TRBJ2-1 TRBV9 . CASTGGGDNEQFF TGTGCCAGCACCGGAGGGGGGGACAATGAGCAGTTCTTC
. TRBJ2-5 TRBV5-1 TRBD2 CASSLVPGTSGTAETQYF TGCGCCAGCAGCTTGGTTCCTGGGACTAGCGGGACCGCTGAGACCCAGTACTTC
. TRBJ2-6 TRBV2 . CASFLSGANVLTF TGTGCCAGCTTCCTCTCTGGGGCCAACGTCCTGACTTTC
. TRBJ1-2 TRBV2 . CASSEALPKDGCTF TGTGCCAGCAGTGAAGCGTTACCGAAAGATGGCTGCACCTTC
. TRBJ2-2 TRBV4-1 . CASSQDRLTDTGELFF TGCGCCAGCAGCCAAGATCGGCTGACAGACACCGGGGAGCTGTTTTTT
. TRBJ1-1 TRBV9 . CASSPLNTEAFF TGTGCCAGCAGCCCACTAAACACTGAAGCTTTCTTT
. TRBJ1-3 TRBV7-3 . CASSVNRGNTIYF TGTGCCAGCAGCGTAAACAGGGGAAACACCATATATTTT
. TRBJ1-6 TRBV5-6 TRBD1 CASSWRQGSETLNSPLHF TGTGCCAGCAGCTGGAGACAGGGGTCGGAGACCCTTAATTCACCCCTCCACTTT
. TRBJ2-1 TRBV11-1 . CASSLALGGWEQFF TGTGCCAGCAGCTTAGCGCTGGGGGGTTGGGAGCAGTTCTTC
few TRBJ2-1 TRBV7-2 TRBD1 CASSSRTGYNEQFF TGTGCCAGCAGCTCACGGACAGGATACAATGAGCAGTTCTTC
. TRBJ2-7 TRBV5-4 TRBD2 CASSAPGTSGGAYEQYF TGTGCCAGCAGCGCACCCGGGACTAGCGGGGGGGCCTACGAGCAGTACTTC
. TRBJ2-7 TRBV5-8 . CAGLGGCRSYEQYF TGTGCCGGCCTAGGGGGTTGCCGCTCCTACGAGCAGTACTTC
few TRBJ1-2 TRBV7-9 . CASSPPGGQEVGRGGYTF TGTGCCAGCAGCCCCCCCGGAGGGCAGGAAGTAGGTCGAGGGGGCTACACCTTC
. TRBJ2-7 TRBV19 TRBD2 CASSRLAGAYEQYF TGTGCCAGTAGTAGACTAGCGGGGGCCTACGAGCAGTACTTC
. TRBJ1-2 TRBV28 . CASSPGIRGYTF TGTGCCAGCAGTCCGGGGATTCGTGGCTACACCTTC
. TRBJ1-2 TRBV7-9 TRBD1 CASRPPVGTGNYGYTF TGTGCCAGCAGACCCCCCGTCGGGACAGGGAACTATGGCTACACCTTC
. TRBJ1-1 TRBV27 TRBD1 CASSPPGTGMGTEAFF TGTGCCAGCAGTCCCCCCGGGACAGGGATGGGAACTGAAGCTTTCTTT
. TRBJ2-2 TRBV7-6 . CASSLGGTGELFF TGTGCCAGCAGCTTAGGCGGCACCGGGGAGCTGTTTTTT
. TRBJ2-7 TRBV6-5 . CASSRYTGGGYEQYF TGTGCCAGCAGTCGATATACAGGGGGGGGCTACGAGCAGTACTTC
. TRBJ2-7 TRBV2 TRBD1 CASSPTRTGKDGEQYF TGTGCCAGCAGCCCCACCCGGACAGGGAAGGACGGCGAGCAGTACTTC
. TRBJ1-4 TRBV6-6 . CASSYSSGGGEKLFF TGTGCCAGCAGTTACTCGAGTGGGGGGGGAGAAAAACTGTTTTTT
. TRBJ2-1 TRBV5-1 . CASSLIGGSYNEQFF TGCGCCAGCAGCTTAATCGGGGGTTCCTACAATGAGCAGTTCTTC
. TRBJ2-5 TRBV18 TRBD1 CASSPRDRQGIGETQYF TGTGCCAGCTCACCAAGAGACCGACAGGGGATAGGCGAGACCCAGTACTTC
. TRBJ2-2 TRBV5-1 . CASSLARGNGGAGELFF TGCGCCAGCAGCTTGGCCCGGGGGAATGGTGGGGCCGGGGAGCTGTTTTTT
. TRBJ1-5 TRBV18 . CASSPHISTFQPQHF TGTGCCAGCTCACCACACATTTCCACGTTTCAGCCCCAGCATTTT
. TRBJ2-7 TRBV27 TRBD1 CASSPRGFSYEQYF TGTGCCAGCAGTCCCAGGGGGTTCTCCTACGAGCAGTACTTC
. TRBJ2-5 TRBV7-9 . CASSSGSVTQYF TGTGCCAGCAGTTCAGGTTCGGTGACCCAGTACTTC
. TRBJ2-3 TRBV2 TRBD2 CASSVGDYTDTQYF TGTGCCAGCAGTGTTGGGGACTACACAGATACGCAGTATTTT
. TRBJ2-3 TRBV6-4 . CASSDTPGGRADTQYF TGTGCCAGCAGTGACACCCCGGGGGGCCGCGCAGATACGCAGTATTTT
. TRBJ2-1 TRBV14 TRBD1 CASSQEGTAYNEQFF TGTGCCAGCAGCCAAGAAGGGACAGCGTACAATGAGCAGTTCTTC
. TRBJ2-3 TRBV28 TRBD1 CASSSQGENTDTQYF TGTGCCAGCAGTTCACAGGGGGAGAACACAGATACGCAGTATTTT
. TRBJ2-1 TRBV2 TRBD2 CASTRPGLALTFSYNEQFF TGTGCCAGCACCCGACCGGGACTAGCGCTAACCTTCTCCTACAATGAGCAGTTCTTC
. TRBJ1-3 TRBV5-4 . CASSLVADGNTIYF TGTGCCAGCAGCTTGGTGGCGGATGGAAACACCATATATTTT
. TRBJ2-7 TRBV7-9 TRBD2 CASSSSTSGPSSYEQYF TGTGCCAGCAGCTCCTCCACTAGCGGGCCTAGCTCCTACGAGCAGTACTTC